This T cell receptor beta chain is drawn from a study of immune heterogeneity within non-small cell lung tumors. Multiplex PCR relied on 32 V and 13 J primers to amplify TCR beta CDR3. TCRdb independently ran MiXCR on the multiplex PCR reads; one entry per CDR3 protein. The sample includes 20,000 to 25,000 distinct CDR3 sequences, approximately 26% of them seen just once. This clonotype has ten or more counts. The CDR3 is 16 residues long. Germline CDR1 reads SGHVS; CDR2 reads FNYEAQ. The V and J ends lost 2 bases and 7 bases, in that order; junction bases with no gene match: 14. Bulk tumor genomic DNA, 600 ng per sample, was used as template. Several biopsies per primary tumor, spaced far apart, were taken during surgery. Undergoing curative surgery were patients whose non-small cell lung cancer was untreated and newly diagnosed.

The rearrangement links TRBV7-6 to TRBJ2-7, with TRBD2 matching 7 bases. The source is a man aged 40-49 years with non-small cell lung cancer. Input material: lung tumor tissue. The DNA for the CDR3 is TGTGCCAGCAGCTTAATCGGCGGGAGTTCCCCCGGGGAGCAGTACTTC. Protein sequence: CASSLIGGSSPGEQYF.